Below, 2 T cell receptor beta chains from the same sample are listed, as sequenced in a study of OX40 agonist ivuxolimab in advanced cancers. The method was immunoSEQ multiplex PCR; TCRdb's version includes in-frame clones alone and lacks a portion of them. The table lists tens of thousands of clones, more than 70% of them singletons, with roughly 1% in the top ten. The starting material was CD4+ or CD8+ T cells sorted from blood, obtained in a trial of the OX40 agonist ivuxolimab. These receptor sequences come from an adult with an advanced solid tumor such as melanoma, head and neck, liver or kidney cancer.

V usage is TRBV5-6 and J usage is TRBJ1-2; perhaps TRBD1 as D (5 bases). Germline V lookup: CDR1 SGHDT, CDR2 YYEEEE. V was pared by 3 bases and J by 2 bases, with 14 bases between. The CDR3 runs to 15 residues. In DNA, the CDR3 is TGTGCCAGCAGCTCCTACCGGGGCGGGAACTATGGCTACACCTTC. Translated: CASSSYRGGNYGYTF.

The CDR3 bases are TGTGCCAGCAGCTCCCCGGGACAGGGACACAATGAGCAGTTCTTC. It specifies CASSSPGQGHNEQFF. This chain joins TRBV7-9 and TRBJ2-1, with TRBD1 matching 9 bases. V dropped 4 bases and J dropped 5; count of bases not matched to a gene: 6. CDR1 and CDR2 from the germline V gene are SEHNR and FQNEAQ (reference sequence). This CDR3 contains 15 residues. Together with reference TRBV7-9 and TRBJ2-1, the CDR3 gives the full variable domain: DTGVSQNPRHKITKRGQNVTFRCDPISEHNRLYWYRQTLGQGPEFLTYFQNEAQLEKSRLLSDRFSAERPKGSFSTLEIQRTEQGDSAMYLCASSSPGQGHNEQFFGPGTRLTVL.